Each of the 26 T cell receptor beta chains below was sequenced from the same sample in a study of T cell responses to AZD1222 COVID-19 vaccine. The assay was immunoSEQ multiplex PCR, and TCRdb's table has in-frame clones only and misses some. Here the sample spans over 150,000 clones, 80% to 95% being singletons. Sequences were derived from peripheral blood, sampled on day 0 of AZD1222 vaccination. The source is an adult in good health.

The chain employs TRBV25-1 and TRBJ1-4, with TRBD1 as a possible D gene (5 bases). Between the trimmed V and J ends, which lost 9 bases and 13 bases, there was a span of 18 bases. The CDR3 has 12 amino acids. CDR1 is MGHDK, CDR2 SYGVNS, per germline. The CDR3 nucleotides are TGTGCCAGACAGGTCCGGGTCTGTTCACTGTTTTTT. Translation: CARQVRVCSLFF.

The chain recombines TRBV7-3 with TRBJ1-1; D might be TRBD1 (6 bases). In germline, CDR1 is SGHTA, CDR2 FQGTGA. This CDR3 spans 16 amino acids. Trimming shortened V by 1 base and J by 1 base, and 13 bases separated the two germline ends. The CDR3 sequence is CASSLSSRGGNTEAFF. The CDR3, as DNA: TGTGCCAGCAGCTTAAGTTCCAGGGGAGGGAACACTGAAGCTTTCTTT. The full variable domain, in which reference TRBV7-3 and TRBJ1-1 provide the parts outside the CDR3, is GAGVSQTPSNKVTEKGKYVELRCDPISGHTALYWYRQSLGQGPEFLIYFQGTGAADDSGLPNDRFFAVRPEGSVSTLKIQRTERGDSAVYLCASSLSSRGGNTEAFFGQGTRLTVV.

The V and J genes are TRBV6-2 or TRBV6-3 and TRBJ1-5; D may be TRBD1 (5 bases). Between the trimmed V and J ends, which lost 6 bases and 5 bases, there was a span of 14 bases. Per germline, CDR1 MNHEY and CDR2 SVGEGT. CDR3 length equals 14 residues. The CDR3 sequence is CASSRWGGYQPQHF. For the CDR3, the DNA is TGTGCCAGCAGCCGATGGGGGGGATATCAGCCCCAGCATTTT.

In this sample, this clone turned up once. The chain employs TRBV7-8 and TRBJ1-1; weak D call: TRBD1 (6 bases). Germline-derived CDR1 and CDR2 are SGHVS and FQNEAQ. V was cut by 1 base and J by 2 bases, with 11 bases left in between. This CDR3 is built from 15 residues. Written as DNA, the CDR3 is TGTGCCAGCAGCTTAGTAGGGGGGCCCAACACTGAAGCTTTCTTT. Translation: CASSLVGGPNTEAFF. Variable domain in full (rest from reference TRBV7-8 and TRBJ1-1): GAGVSQSPRYKVAKRGQDVALRCDPISGHVSLFWYQQALGQGPEFLTYFQNEAQLDKSGLPSDRFFAERPEGSVSTLKIQRTQQEDSAVYLCASSLVGGPNTEAFFGQGTRLTVV.

The chain links TRBV6-5 to TRBJ2-3; 15 nucleotides line up with TRBD2. The germline CDR1 and CDR2 sequences are MNHEY and SVGAGI. Trimming removed 4 bases from V and 7 bases from J; junction bases left unmatched: 3. CDR3 length equals 15 residues. The CDR3 reads CASSWTSGRANTQYF. For the CDR3, the DNA is TGTGCCAGCAGTTGGACTAGCGGGAGGGCCAATACGCAGTATTTT.

The chain recombines TRBV6-6 with TRBJ2-1; 7 nucleotides match TRBD1. V was pared by 2 bases and J by 5 bases, with 3 bases of the junction left unmatched. There are 14 residues in the CDR3. CDR1 is MNHNY and CDR2 is SVGAGI in the germline V gene (reference sequence). CDR3 region: CASSYEGAHNEQFF. CDR3 nucleotides: TGTGCCAGCAGTTACGAGGGGGCCCACAATGAGCAGTTCTTC.

This clone occurred a few times. The CDR3 spells CASSPSGDTGELFF. The DNA of the CDR3 is TGTGCCAGCAGCCCTAGCGGGGACACCGGGGAGCTGTTTTTT. This chain links TRBV25-1 with TRBJ2-2, with 9 nucleotides matching TRBD2. This CDR3 has 14 amino acids. Trimming cost V 6 bases and J 3 bases; bases outside gene matches: 2. Germline CDR1 and CDR2: MGHDK and SYGVNS.

This clone is a singleton in its sample. The chain employs TRBV25-1 and TRBJ1-2; 9 bases map to TRBD1. The CDR3 sequence is 15 residues long. J gave up 2 bases and V 1 base, and 2 bases lay outside the gene matches. In germline, CDR1 is MGHDK, CDR2 SYGVNS. CDR3 region: CASSEFGQGNYGYTF. CDR3 coding DNA: TGTGCCAGCAGTGAATTTGGACAGGGGAACTATGGCTACACCTTC.

The chain carries TRBV21-1 and TRBJ2-3. TRBV21-1 counts as a pseudogene. This CDR3 region has 16 residues. CDR3 DNA: TGTGCCAGCAGCGGTAGGGTTCCCTACTTCACAGATACGCAGTATTTT. This translates into CASSGRVPYFTDTQYF.

This rearrangement joins TRBV19 to TRBJ2-7; 7 positions agree with TRBD1. The CDR3 is 15 amino acids. Germline values: CDR1 LNHDA, CDR2 SQIVND (reference sequence). V gave up 5 bases and J gave up 0 bases; unmatched junction bases: 7. The CDR3 here is CASSPWTGRSYEQYF. CDR3 DNA: TGTGCCAGTAGTCCGTGGACAGGACGCTCCTACGAGCAGTACTTC. The entire variable domain, with the rest obtained from reference TRBV19 and TRBJ2-7, is as follows: DGGITQSPKYLFRKEGQNVTLSCEQNLNHDAMYWYRQDPGQGLRLIYYSQIVNDFQKGDIAEGYSVSREKKESFPLTVTSAQKNPTAFYLCASSPWTGRSYEQYFGPGTRLTVT.

The V gene is TRBV19, the J gene TRBJ1-5, with 10 bases matching TRBD1. Losses at the gene ends were 4 bases for V and 4 bases for J; bases not matched to a gene: 4. The CDR3 loop spans 15 amino acids. Germline values: CDR1 LNHDA, CDR2 SQIVND (reference sequence). The CDR3 nucleotides are TGTGCCAGTAGTACTGACAGGGGGCAAAATCAGCCCCAGCATTTT. Translated, it gives CASSTDRGQNQPQHF. The entire variable domain, with the rest obtained from reference TRBV19 and TRBJ1-5, is as follows: DGGITQSPKYLFRKEGQNVTLSCEQNLNHDAMYWYRQDPGQGLRLIYYSQIVNDFQKGDIAEGYSVSREKKESFPLTVTSAQKNPTAFYLCASSTDRGQNQPQHFGDGTRLSIL.

The chain carries TRBV9 and TRBJ2-1, with D tentatively TRBD1 (6 bases). V was clipped by 2 bases and J by 7 bases, with 10 bases between them. This CDR3 has 13 amino acids. In germline, CDR1 is SGDLS, CDR2 YYNGEE. CDR3 DNA: TGTGCCAGCAGCGTCTTTACAGGGAATGAGCAGTTCTTC. It translates to CASSVFTGNEQFF.

The chain uses TRBV7-9 and TRBJ2-1; D not resolved. The V end was cut by 1 base, the J end by 6 bases, with 10 bases between. The CDR3 sequence is 14 residues long. Germline V gives CDR1 SEHNR, CDR2 FQNEAQ (reference sequence). CDR3 protein: CASSLVGLVNEQFF. In DNA form, the CDR3 reads TGTGCCAGCAGCTTAGTGGGGTTGGTCAATGAGCAGTTCTTC. The complete variable domain, with remaining parts taken from reference TRBV7-9 and TRBJ2-1, reads DTGVSQNPRHKITKRGQNVTFRCDPISEHNRLYWYRQTLGQGPEFLTYFQNEAQLEKSRLLSDRFSAERPKGSFSTLEIQRTEQGDSAMYLCASSLVGLVNEQFFGPGTRLTVL.

The V and J genes are TRBV6-5 and TRBJ1-1; TRBD1 matches 8 bases. Trimming at V came to 0 bases and at J to 8 bases, leaving 8 bases not matched to a gene. Germline V gives CDR1 MNHEY, CDR2 SVGAGI. This CDR3 is 15 amino acids long. The CDR3 is CASSYSNRQGAEAFF. The CDR3 region has the DNA TGTGCCAGCAGTTACTCGAATAGGCAGGGGGCAGAAGCTTTCTTT.

The gene calls are TRBV6-5 and TRBJ1-1; weak D call: TRBD1 (5 bases). The CDR3 sequence is 15 residues long. V was cut by 5 bases and J by 1 base, with 14 bases left in between. Germline V gene sequence: CDR1 MNHEY, CDR2 SVGAGI. CDR3 sequence: CASSPQPTGNTEAFF. As DNA, the CDR3 is TGTGCCAGCAGTCCACAACCCACAGGGAACACTGAAGCTTTCTTT.

V usage is TRBV3-1 (or the pseudogene TRBV3-2) and J usage is TRBJ1-2; D might be TRBD1 (6 bases). Between the trimmed V and J ends, which lost 1 base and 4 bases, there was a span of 16 bases. The CDR3 sequence is 16 residues long. Germline values: CDR1 LGHDT, CDR2 YNNKEL (reference sequence). CDR3 nucleotide sequence: TGTGCCAGCAGCCAAGGGGTCCCGGGGGGCGGCTATGGCTACACCTTC. It yields the protein CASSQGVPGGGYGYTF.

V gene TRBV4-1 combines with J gene TRBJ2-1, with D perhaps TRBD2 (5 bases). Germline lookup yields CDR1 MGHRA and CDR2 YSYEKL. The CDR3 is made up of 13 amino acids. V was clipped by 5 bases and J by 7 bases, with 12 bases between them. CDR3 DNA: TGCGCCAGCAGCGAAAGTACGGGAAATGAGCAGTTCTTC. Amino acid sequence: CASSESTGNEQFF.

The CDR3 loop reads CAWSLGGGEQYF. The CDR3 nucleotides read TGTGCCTGGAGTCTTGGAGGTGGCGAGCAGTACTTC. The chain recombines TRBV30 with TRBJ2-7; TRBD2 is a possible D gene (5 bases). Germline lookup yields CDR1 GTSNPN and CDR2 SVGIG (reference sequence). This CDR3 is built from 12 residues. V was shortened by 2 bases and J by 6 bases, with 11 bases between the two germline ends. Filled out from reference TRBV30 and TRBJ2-7, the complete variable domain reads SQTIHQWPATLVQPVGSPLSLECTVEGTSNPNLYWYRQAAGRGLQLLFYSVGIGQISSEVPQNLSASRPQDRQFILSSKKLLLSDSGFYLCAWSLGGGEQYFGPGTRLTVT.

The chain uses TRBV12-3 or TRBV12-4 and TRBJ1-2; D unresolved. V dropped 2 bases and J dropped 7 bases, with 11 bases sitting between them. The CDR3 is made up of 13 amino acids. The DNA of the CDR3 is TGTGCCAGCAGTTTAAGGAGAGGCGGTGGCTACACCTTC. It yields the protein CASSLRRGGGYTF.

The rearrangement uses TRBV29-1 and TRBJ2-3, with TRBD2 matching 8 bases. V lost 4 bases and J lost 5; bases outside the gene matches: 8. Germline CDR1 reads SQVTM; CDR2 reads ANQGSEA. The CDR3 sequence is 14 residues long. DNA for the CDR3: TGCAGCGTTGGAGGGCGGGGGGTCGAAGATACGCAGTATTTT. Protein: CSVGGRGVEDTQYF.

The table lists this clone with a count of one. The genes are TRBV5-8 and TRBJ2-5; 7 bases line up with TRBD1. Germline V gene sequence: CDR1 SGHTS, CDR2 YDEGEE. The CDR3 has 15 residues. J was trimmed by 2 bases and V by 5 bases; bases with no gene match: 9. The CDR3 DNA sequence: TGTGCCAGCAGGGTTGGGTGGGACAGTCAAGAGACCCAGTACTTC. Amino acid sequence: CASRVGWDSQETQYF. The variable domain in full, completed from reference TRBV5-8 and TRBJ2-5, reads EAGVTQSPTHLIKTRGQQATLRCSPISGHTSVYWYQQALGLGLQFLLWYDEGEERNRGNFPPRFSGRQFPNYSSELNVNALELEDSALYLCASRVGWDSQETQYFGPGTRLLVL.

The chain employs TRBV6-5 and TRBJ1-1; D unclear. The V and J ends lost 0 bases and 9 bases respectively, with 14 bases between them. CDR3 size: 14 residues. Per the germline V gene, CDR1 is MNHEY and CDR2 is SVGAGI. Here the CDR3 DNA reads TGTGCCAGCAGTTACTCGCCATCGAGTTTACAAGCTTTCTTT. Amino acids: CASSYSPSSLQAFF.

The V call is TRBV30, the J call TRBJ1-1; D gene uncertain. V lost 0 bases to trimming and J lost 3 bases, with 5 bases between them. Per the germline V gene, CDR1 is GTSNPN and CDR2 is SVGIG (reference sequence). This CDR3 has 12 amino acids. Written as DNA, the CDR3 is TGTGCCTGGAGTGTACCATACACTGAAGCTTTCTTT. Encoded protein: CAWSVPYTEAFF.

The chain joins TRBV27 to TRBJ1-2; 9 nucleotides align to TRBD1. CDR1 MNHEY and CDR2 SMNVEV come from the germline V gene (reference sequence). This CDR3 contains 13 residues. Germline trimming cut 5 bases from V and 2 bases from J; bases unmatched to any gene: 0. Here the CDR3 reads CASSGQGNYGYTF. The CDR3, as DNA: TGTGCCAGCAGTGGACAGGGGAACTATGGCTACACCTTC.

The rearrangement joins TRBV20-1 to TRBJ1-5, with D perhaps TRBD1 (6 bases). V dropped 3 bases and J dropped 7 bases, with 10 bases sitting between them. CDR1 and CDR2 from the germline V gene are DFQATT and SNEGSKA (reference sequence). The CDR3 totals 12 residues. CDR3 region: CSASAGEQPQHF. The CDR3 DNA is TGCAGTGCTAGTGCAGGGGAACAGCCCCAGCATTTT.

The chain employs TRBV6-1 and TRBJ2-3; TRBD2 agrees at 13 bases. The CDR3 totals 18 residues. The germline V gene has CDR1 MNHNS and CDR2 SASEGT. With 0 bases clipped from V and 6 bases from J, the junction kept 9 bases outside the gene matches. The CDR3 bases are TGTGCCAGCAGTGAAGCGCAGGGGGGGACTAGCGGGACTGATACGCAGTATTTT. Its translation is CASSEAQGGTSGTDTQYF.